Below, 13 T cell receptor beta chains from the same sample are listed, as sequenced in a study of T-cell memory formation after mild COVID-19. TCRdb reprocessed the 5' RACE reads via MiXCR and lists one record per CDR3 protein. Among 400,000 to 450,000 distinct CDR3 sequences listed, around 17% were seen once. Sequences were obtained from PBMCs or a T cell subset sorted from them (not recorded which). The receptors were sampled from a man between 18 and 29 years old who had mild COVID-19 (a few samples of this study predate the infection). Cell type and time point are not known.

V usage is TRBV5-4 and J usage is TRBJ2-3; tentative D call: TRBD2 (5 bases). The CDR3 runs 14 residues. Trimming shortened V by 4 bases and J by 4 bases, and 13 bases separated the two germline ends. In germline, CDR1 is SGHNT, CDR2 YYREEE (reference sequence). The CDR3 loop reads CASSPPGVADTQYF. The CDR3 DNA reads TGTGCCAGCAGCCCACCCGGGGTCGCAGATACGCAGTATTTT.

This clonotype was detected many times. The gene calls are TRBV4-1 and TRBJ1-3; the D is unclear. Germline CDR1 and CDR2: MGHRA and YSYEKL. The CDR3 length is 17 residues. V was shortened by 0 bases and J by 2 bases, with 14 bases between the two germline ends. CDR3 protein: CASSQEWSERPGNTIYF. As DNA, the CDR3 is TGCGCCAGCAGCCAAGAATGGAGCGAAAGGCCTGGAAACACCATATATTTT.

This clonotype occurred a few times. The chain employs TRBV7-9 and TRBJ1-5; D remains ambiguous. This CDR3 has 14 amino acids. Looked up from germline, CDR1 is SEHNR and CDR2 is FQNEAQ (reference sequence). The V end was cut by 1 base, the J end by 3 bases, with 7 bases between. CDR3 sequence: CASSLGQNNQPQHF. In DNA, the CDR3 is TGTGCCAGCAGCTTAGGGCAGAACAATCAGCCCCAGCATTTT.

The rearrangement uses TRBV14 and TRBJ1-2; D is perhaps TRBD1 (5 bases). The CDR3 contains 16 residues. Germline values: CDR1 SGHDN, CDR2 FVKESK. V shed 1 base and J shed 2 bases, with 14 bases lying between them. The CDR3 region is CASSQVWGVSNYGYTF. CDR3 DNA sequence: TGTGCCAGCAGCCAAGTTTGGGGGGTATCGAACTATGGCTACACCTTC.

This chain connects TRBV28 to TRBJ2-1; possibly TRBD2 for D (6 bases). Germline values: CDR1 MDHEN, CDR2 SYDVKM. There are 14 residues in the CDR3. V was shortened by 7 bases and J by 6 bases, with 16 bases between the two germline ends. CDR3: CASTQSGDVNEQFF. CDR3 nucleotide sequence: TGTGCCAGCACTCAGTCGGGGGACGTCAATGAGCAGTTCTTC.

A few counts support this clonotype. This chain connects TRBV29-1 to TRBJ2-5; 8 bases fit TRBD1. Germline V CDR1 and CDR2: SQVTM, ANQGSEA. The CDR3 consists of 13 residues. Trimming at V came to 7 bases and at J to 0 bases, leaving 4 bases not matched to a gene. CDR3 coding DNA: TGCAGCGGGAAACAGGGGGACCAAGAGACCCAGTACTTC. It translates to CSGKQGDQETQYF.

The J gene is TRBJ2-3, the V gene TRBV24-1; a possible D gene is TRBD1 (5 bases). CDR3 length: 11 amino acids. V was cut by 12 bases and J by 5 bases, with 11 bases left in between. In germline, CDR1 is KGHDR, CDR2 SFDVKD. The CDR3 nucleotides are TGTGCCTCAGGGTTTGGAGATACGCAGTATTTT. Translation: CASGFGDTQYF.

This clonotype was recorded many times. This sequence joins TRBV6-4 and TRBJ2-3; 11 bases line up with TRBD2. CDR1 is MRHNA, CDR2 SNTAGT, per germline. This CDR3 comprises 15 residues. V trimming: 4 bases; J trimming: 3 bases; junction bases outside the gene matches: 3. The CDR3 DNA reads as TGTGCCAGCAGTGTTAGCGGGGGGGCGACAGATACGCAGTATTTT. Protein sequence: CASSVSGGATDTQYF.

This clonotype has ten or more counts. The chain combines TRBV9 with TRBJ2-1; tentatively, D is TRBD2 (6 bases). Germline CDR1 reads SGDLS; CDR2 reads YYNGEE. The CDR3 length is 15 residues. V lost 6 bases, J lost 4 bases, and 17 bases lay in between. The CDR3 coding sequence is TGTGCCAGCACCGCCTGGGGGGAGATATACAATGAGCAGTTCTTC. It translates to CASTAWGEIYNEQFF.

The CDR3 DNA reads TGCGCCAGCAGCCAAGATTTGAACAGGGGAGAATCACCCCTCCACTTT. It encodes CASSQDLNRGESPLHF. The genes are TRBV4-3 and TRBJ1-6, with 7 bases that match TRBD1. This CDR3 contains 16 residues. The trim removed 0 bases at V and 10 bases at J, leaving 9 bases unmatched. The germline CDR1 and CDR2 sequences are LGHNA and YSLEER.

At least ten counts were recorded for this clonotype. V usage is TRBV10-3 and J usage is TRBJ2-2; tentative D call: TRBD1 (7 bases). CDR1 is ENHRY, CDR2 SYGVKD, per germline. This CDR3 is 16 amino acids long. The V end was cut by 7 bases, the J end by 0 bases, with 15 bases between. The CDR3 protein is CAITAGTDTNTGELFF. CDR3 nucleotides: TGTGCCATCACCGCGGGGACAGATACGAACACCGGGGAGCTGTTTTTT.

CDR3 region: CASTSPGTPGWKFF. The CDR3 DNA follows: TGTGCCAGCACCTCCCCTGGGACCCCGGGGTGGAAGTTCTTT. The chain recombines TRBV6-1 with TRBJ1-1; weak D call: TRBD1 (5 bases). This CDR3 is built from 14 residues. CDR1 MNHNS and CDR2 SASEGT come from the germline V gene. V was pared by 7 bases and J by 14 bases, with 26 bases between.

This chain connects TRBV7-9 to TRBJ2-6; D call uncertain. CDR3 length: 16 amino acids. V was clipped by 5 bases and J by 2 bases, with 13 bases between them. Germline CDR1 is SEHNR and CDR2 is FQNEAQ (reference sequence). The CDR3 DNA sequence: TGTGCCAGCAGCGGTGGACCAATGACTGGGGCCAACGTCCTGACTTTC. Residues: CASSGGPMTGANVLTF.